This TCR beta chain came from a study of control samples from healthy donors and cancer patients (dated by TCRdb to 2020 to 2022). To note about this clone: Its target antigen remains unknown. The sample holds no much larger clone one base away, and base qualities are not on file.

As encoded in the germline V gene (reference sequence), CDR1 is SSHAT while CDR2 is FNYEAQ. Here V drops 5 bases and J drops 6 bases, and the junction holds 6 bases not matched to any gene. There are 14 amino acids in the CDR3, from cysteine to phenylalanine inclusive. The read is trimmed to its CDR3 DNA, 42 bases read in frame from base 1. The receptor library was made with the immunoSEQ multiplex PCR assay. Imported from immuneACCESS, the table was reduced by TCRdb to in-frame sequences with V and J called. These copies leave out some clones; in studies compared against another copy, an unresolved V gene accounts for under half, and the cause of the remainder is not known. The sample table holds 90,000 to 100,000 clones, of which 70% to 80% were seen once. Jointly, the top ten make up roughly 10% of the sample.

The sequenced sample was blood. The chain links TRBV7-7 with TRBJ2-2; the junction holds 7 bases that match TRBD1. The receptor comes from a woman aged 25 to 39 in good health. The CDR3 amino acid sequence is: CASSPTGLAGELFF. The DNA sequence reads TGTGCCAGCAGCCCGACAGGGCTGGCCGGGGAGCTGTTTTTT.